The entry below describes one T cell receptor (beta chain). These data come from a study of blood T cell repertoires in COVID-19. Study-wide context: T cells, B-cell-depleted T cells, or PBMCs provided the cDNA or gDNA that served as material.

Measured with immunoSEQ multiplex PCR; TCRdb has only the in-frame clones, and not every one. Of approximately 190,000 clones in the sample, more than 80% are singletons; the top ten hold approximately 0.5%. In germline, CDR1 is GTSNPN, CDR2 SVGIG (reference sequence). Trimming removed 4 bases from V and 1 base from J, with 10 bases in between. CDR3 length equals 13 residues. Sample: peripheral blood. V gene TRBV30 combines with J gene TRBJ1-1; no definite D call. This clonotype was sampled from a man in his forties or fifties with acute or convalescent COVID-19. CDR3 sequence reads: CAWNPRGNTEAFF. The CDR3 region has the DNA TGTGCCTGGAATCCCCGGGGGAACACTGAAGCTTTCTTT. Looking up the rest from reference TRBV30 and TRBJ1-1 gives the full variable domain: SQTIHQWPATLVQPVGSPLSLECTVEGTSNPNLYWYRQAAGRGLQLLFYSVGIGQISSEVPQNLSASRPQDRQFILSSKKLLLSDSGFYLCAWNPRGNTEAFFGQGTRLTVV.